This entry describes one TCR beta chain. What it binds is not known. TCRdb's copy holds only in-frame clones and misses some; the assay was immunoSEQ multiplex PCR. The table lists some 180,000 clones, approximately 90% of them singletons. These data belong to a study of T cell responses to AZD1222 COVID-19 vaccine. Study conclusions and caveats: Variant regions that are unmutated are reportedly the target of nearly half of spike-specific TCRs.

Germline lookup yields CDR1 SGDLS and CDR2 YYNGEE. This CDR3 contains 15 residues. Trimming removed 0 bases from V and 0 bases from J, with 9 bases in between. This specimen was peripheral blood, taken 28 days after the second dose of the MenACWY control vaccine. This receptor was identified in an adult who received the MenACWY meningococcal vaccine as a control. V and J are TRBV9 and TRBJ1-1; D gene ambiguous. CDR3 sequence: CASSVAADLNTEAFF. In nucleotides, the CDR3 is TGTGCCAGCAGCGTAGCCGCGGATCTGAACACTGAAGCTTTCTTT.